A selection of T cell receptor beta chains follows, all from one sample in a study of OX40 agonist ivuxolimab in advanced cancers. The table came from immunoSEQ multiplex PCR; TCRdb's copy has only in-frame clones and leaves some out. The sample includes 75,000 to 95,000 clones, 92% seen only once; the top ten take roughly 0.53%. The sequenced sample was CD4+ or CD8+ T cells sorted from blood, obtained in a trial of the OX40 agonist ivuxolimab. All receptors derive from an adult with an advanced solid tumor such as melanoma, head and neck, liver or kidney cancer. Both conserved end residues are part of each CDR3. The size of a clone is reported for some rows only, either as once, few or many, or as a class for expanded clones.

CDR3 protein: CASSSDGADTQYF; V gene: TRBV7-9; CDR3 length: 13; clone size: -
CDR3 protein: CAAGGQETQYF; V gene: TRBV6-1; CDR3 length: 11; clone size: -
CDR3 protein: CASSSRQGSYEQYF; V gene: TRBV7-2; CDR3 length: 14; clone size: -
CDR3 protein: CASSPAAGGPSNEQYF; V gene: TRBV4-2; CDR3 length: 16; clone size: -
CDR3 protein: CASSLRGPQETQYF; V gene: TRBV11-2; CDR3 length: 14; clone size: -
CDR3 protein: CAWAGTGTNEQFF; V gene: TRBV30; CDR3 length: 13; clone size: -
CDR3 protein: CASSPRTDPSYEQYF; V gene: TRBV9; CDR3 length: 15; clone size: -
CDR3 protein: CAISDILAGVGSYEQYF; V gene: TRBV10-3; CDR3 length: 17; clone size: once
CDR3 protein: CASSLWDRVNTEAFF; V gene: TRBV7-9; CDR3 length: 15; clone size: -
CDR3 protein: CASTNRGTNEKLFF; V gene: TRBV2; CDR3 length: 14; clone size: -
CDR3 protein: CASSVSWSEQYF; V gene: TRBV2; CDR3 length: 12; clone size: -
CDR3 protein: CASSSQTPDANYGYTF; V gene: TRBV9; CDR3 length: 16; clone size: -
CDR3 protein: CASSLGSGFYNEQFF; V gene: TRBV11-2; CDR3 length: 15; clone size: -
CDR3 protein: CASSVGPGGGYTF; V gene: TRBV9; CDR3 length: 13; clone size: -
CDR3 protein: CASKRGLETQYF; V gene: TRBV6-6; CDR3 length: 12; clone size: -
CDR3 protein: CASSLLGRAGENTEAFF; V gene: TRBV7-9; CDR3 length: 17; clone size: -
CDR3 protein: CATSRDRSGGASEQFF; V gene: TRBV15; CDR3 length: 16; clone size: -
CDR3 protein: CASSYLRVATNEKLFF; V gene: TRBV6-5; CDR3 length: 16; clone size: -
CDR3 protein: CASRGAGWSYEQYF; V gene: TRBV7-9; CDR3 length: 14; clone size: -
CDR3 protein: CASSPENRYEQYF; V gene: TRBV18; CDR3 length: 13; clone size: once
CDR3 protein: CASRLDRAGETQYF; V gene: TRBV10-2; CDR3 length: 14; clone size: -
CDR3 protein: CAWKSKREGLGTQYF; V gene: TRBV30; CDR3 length: 15; clone size: -
CDR3 protein: CASSRDSTDTQYF; V gene: TRBV18; CDR3 length: 13; clone size: -
CDR3 protein: CASSSGTGVPYEQYF; V gene: TRBV6-1; CDR3 length: 15; clone size: -
CDR3 protein: CASSPGGRGTAGGGQYF; V gene: TRBV5-8; CDR3 length: 17; clone size: once
CDR3 protein: CASSPSTDIYGYTF; V gene: TRBV6-5; CDR3 length: 14; clone size: -
CDR3 protein: CASSKGQTYQPQHF; V gene: TRBV7-2; CDR3 length: 14; clone size: once
CDR3 protein: CASSESLGEQPQHF; V gene: TRBV6-5; CDR3 length: 14; clone size: -
CDR3 protein: CASAGVVGNTIYF; V gene: TRBV6-6; CDR3 length: 13; clone size: -
CDR3 protein: CASSVAGDEQFF; V gene: TRBV9; CDR3 length: 12; clone size: few
CDR3 protein: CASSQRQGGTETEAFF; V gene: TRBV18; CDR3 length: 16; clone size: -
CDR3 protein: CASSEDYRTGDQETQYF; V gene: TRBV5-1; CDR3 length: 17; clone size: -
CDR3 protein: CASSSRQGATEKLFF; V gene: TRBV19; CDR3 length: 15; clone size: once
CDR3 protein: CASSMGVVGEGKLFF; V gene: TRBV25-1; CDR3 length: 15; clone size: -
CDR3 protein: CASSLLGLAGATDTQYF; V gene: TRBV5-6; CDR3 length: 17; clone size: few
CDR3 protein: CASSLSSGQETQYF; V gene: TRBV7-2; CDR3 length: 14; clone size: -
CDR3 protein: CASSPTEIGGSVSNQPQHF; V gene: TRBV4-2; CDR3 length: 19; clone size: -
CDR3 protein: CAWSVPLAGGYTF; V gene: TRBV30; CDR3 length: 13; clone size: -
CDR3 protein: CASSESLVGEQFF; V gene: TRBV10-1; CDR3 length: 13; clone size: -
CDR3 protein: CASSSLAGSYEQYF; V gene: TRBV6-5; CDR3 length: 14; clone size: -